Listed below are T cell receptor beta chains from one sample, sequenced in a study of CD8 T cells in Susac syndrome. One entry per CDR3 protein results from TCRdb running MiXCR on the immunoSEQ multiplex PCR reads. The sample lists 200,000 or so distinct CDR3 sequences, 90% to 95% occurring once. The sample comprised CD8+ T cells from PBMCs. Source of these receptors: a human donor with multiple sclerosis. Each CDR3 is given with its conserved first and last residue. The order of the fields is clone size, D gene, V gene, J gene, CDR3 length, CDR3 DNA, CDR3 protein. The D gene is left open where the match is weak. The size entry is marked missing in some rows and otherwise reads once, few, many or a size class.

-	-	TRBV30	TRBJ1-2	16	TGTGCCTGGAGTGTACGGAAGGGGAGGGGCGGCTATGGCTACACCTTC	CAWSVRKGRGGYGYTF
-	-	TRBV2	TRBJ2-2	13	TGTGCCAAAAACAGCGGCAACACCGGGGAGCTGTTTTTT	CAKNSGNTGELFF
-	TRBD2	TRBV7-9	TRBJ2-5	16	TGTGCCAGCAGCCCCGAGGGACTAGCTCTAGGGGAGACCCAGTACTTC	CASSPEGLALGETQYF
few	-	TRBV29-1	TRBJ1-2	13	TGCAGCGTTGTCGCGGAGGGGAACTATGGCTACACCTTC	CSVVAEGNYGYTF
-	TRBD2	TRBV7-8	TRBJ2-5	17	TGTGCCAGCAGCTTATGGGCGACTAGCGGGGGGTTTGGAGCCCAGTACTTC	CASSLWATSGGFGAQYF
-	-	TRBV12-5	TRBJ2-3	17	TGTGCTAGTGGTTTGGCCTCCGGGACAATAGTAGTCGATACGCAGTATTTT	CASGLASGTIVVDTQYF
-	TRBD1	TRBV20-1	TRBJ2-7	13	TGCAGTACACCGGGACAGGGGTACAACGAGCAGTACTTC	CSTPGQGYNEQYF
-	-	TRBV14	TRBJ2-7	14	TGTGCCAGCAGCCCCCGGATGGGGTACTACGAGCAGTACTTC	CASSPRMGYYEQYF
-	-	TRBV7-9	TRBJ2-5	13	TGTGCCAGCAGCGGGGGGGCCCAAGAGACCCAGTACTTC	CASSGGAQETQYF
-	-	TRBV20-1	TRBJ2-7	15	TGCAGTGCTAGGGCCTTGGCGGGGGCCGTCTACGAGCAGTACTTC	CSARALAGAVYEQYF
-	-	TRBV6-2/TRBV6-3	TRBJ2-7	15	TGTGCCAGCAGTTACGGGGGGGCGACCCCCTACGAGCAGTACTTC	CASSYGGATPYEQYF
-	TRBD2	TRBV7-3	TRBJ2-2	18	TGTGCCAGCAGCCAATGGGCGCTAGCGGACACGAACACCGGGGAGCTGTTTTTT	CASSQWALADTNTGELFF
-	-	TRBV30	TRBJ2-7	11	TGTGCCTGGATTTCTTCCTACGAGCAGTACTTC	CAWISSYEQYF
-	-	TRBV7-9	TRBJ2-3	15	TGTGCCAGCAGCTTAGTACAGATTAACACAGATACGCAGTATTTT	CASSLVQINTDTQYF
-	-	TRBV24-1	TRBJ2-2	14	TGTGCCACCAGTGATTCAGCTTTCACCGGGGAGCTGTTTTTT	CATSDSAFTGELFF
-	TRBD1	TRBV27	TRBJ2-5	16	TGTGCCAGCAGTTTAATGGGACAGGGGGCCCAAGAGACCCAGTACTTC	CASSLMGQGAQETQYF